A selection of T cell receptor beta chains follows, all from one sample in a study of OX40 agonist ivuxolimab in advanced cancers. Generated by immunoSEQ multiplex PCR, the TCRdb table keeps only in-frame clones and is missing some. The sample lists about 82,000 clones, around 83% occurring once. The material was CD4+ or CD8+ T cells sorted from blood, obtained in a trial of the OX40 agonist ivuxolimab. All receptors come from an adult with an advanced solid tumor such as melanoma, head and neck, liver or kidney cancer. The CDR3 runs from the conserved cysteine through the conserved F or W. Fields, in order: clone size, D gene, V gene, J gene, CDR3 protein, CDR3 DNA. D genes are given only for firm matches. The size entry is marked missing in some rows and otherwise reads once, few, many or a size class.

abundance: -
d_gene: TRBD2
v_gene: TRBV5-6
j_gene: TRBJ2-7
CDR3aa: CASSLPGLADYEQYF
CDR3nt: TGTGCCAGCAGCTTGCCGGGGCTAGCGGACTACGAGCAGTACTTC

abundance: -
d_gene: -
v_gene: TRBV6-1
j_gene: TRBJ2-3
CDR3aa: CASSDYGQSTDTQYF
CDR3nt: TGTGCCAGCAGTGATTACGGACAGAGCACAGATACGCAGTATTTT

abundance: -
d_gene: -
v_gene: TRBV5-1
j_gene: TRBJ1-1
CDR3aa: CASSLVAGNTEAFF
CDR3nt: TGCGCCAGCAGCTTGGTTGCCGGGAACACTGAAGCTTTCTTT

abundance: -
d_gene: TRBD2
v_gene: TRBV7-2
j_gene: TRBJ2-5
CDR3aa: CASSRDMTSGRGETQYF
CDR3nt: TGTGCCAGCTCCCGCGATATGACTAGCGGGAGAGGAGAGACCCAGTACTTC

abundance: -
d_gene: -
v_gene: TRBV5-1
j_gene: TRBJ2-1
CDR3aa: CASSFGSEYNEQFF
CDR3nt: TGCGCCAGCAGCTTTGGGTCCGAATACAATGAGCAGTTCTTC

abundance: -
d_gene: TRBD2
v_gene: TRBV4-1
j_gene: TRBJ2-1
CDR3aa: CASSRGGLAGFYNEQFF
CDR3nt: TGCGCCAGCAGCCGGGGGGGACTAGCGGGCTTCTACAATGAGCAGTTCTTC

abundance: -
d_gene: TRBD2
v_gene: TRBV6-5
j_gene: TRBJ2-3
CDR3aa: CASSYSSGRARDTQYF
CDR3nt: TGTGCCAGCAGTTACTCTAGCGGGAGGGCTAGAGATACGCAGTATTTT

abundance: once
d_gene: TRBD1
v_gene: TRBV4-1
j_gene: TRBJ2-1
CDR3aa: CASSHTDRASYNEQFF
CDR3nt: TGCGCCAGCAGCCACACGGACAGGGCATCCTACAATGAGCAGTTCTTC

abundance: -
d_gene: -
v_gene: TRBV2
j_gene: TRBJ2-2
CDR3aa: CASTYGPARTGELFF
CDR3nt: TGTGCCAGCACCTATGGACCAGCGCGGACCGGGGAGCTGTTTTTT

abundance: -
d_gene: -
v_gene: TRBV10-2
j_gene: TRBJ1-2
CDR3aa: CATKVSYGYTF
CDR3nt: TGCGCCACCAAGGTCAGCTATGGCTACACCTTC

abundance: -
d_gene: TRBD2
v_gene: TRBV5-1
j_gene: TRBJ2-1
CDR3aa: CASSSLTSGRRYNEQFF
CDR3nt: TGCGCCAGCAGCTCCTTGACTAGCGGGAGGCGGTACAATGAGCAGTTCTTC

abundance: -
d_gene: TRBD1
v_gene: TRBV9
j_gene: TRBJ1-1
CDR3aa: CASSPQGATNTEAFF
CDR3nt: TGTGCCAGCAGCCCACAGGGGGCCACGAACACTGAAGCTTTCTTT

abundance: -
d_gene: -
v_gene: TRBV6-5
j_gene: TRBJ1-2
CDR3aa: CASATRSVGGYTF
CDR3nt: TGTGCCAGCGCTACACGTTCCGTTGGTGGCTACACCTTC

abundance: -
d_gene: -
v_gene: TRBV2
j_gene: TRBJ2-7
CDR3aa: CASSERGRSYEQYF
CDR3nt: TGTGCCAGCAGTGAAAGGGGGAGGTCCTACGAGCAGTACTTC

abundance: -
d_gene: -
v_gene: TRBV4-2
j_gene: TRBJ2-5
CDR3aa: CASRGEAIGETQYF
CDR3nt: TGTGCCAGCCGTGGCGAAGCGATCGGAGAGACCCAGTACTTC

abundance: -
d_gene: -
v_gene: TRBV7-3
j_gene: TRBJ2-1
CDR3aa: CASSPLAGAYNEQFF
CDR3nt: TGTGCCAGCAGCCCACTTGCGGGCGCGTACAATGAGCAGTTCTTC

abundance: -
d_gene: TRBD1
v_gene: TRBV5-1
j_gene: TRBJ1-6
CDR3aa: CASSPGQVNSPLHF
CDR3nt: TGCGCCAGCAGCCCGGGACAGGTTAATTCACCCCTCCACTTT

abundance: -
d_gene: -
v_gene: TRBV27
j_gene: TRBJ2-7
CDR3aa: CASSSLGAYEQYF
CDR3nt: TGTGCCAGCAGTTCCCTAGGAGCCTACGAGCAGTACTTC

abundance: -
d_gene: -
v_gene: TRBV6-5
j_gene: TRBJ1-1
CDR3aa: CASSYSPGQNTEAFF
CDR3nt: TGTGCCAGCAGTTACTCGCCAGGACAGAACACTGAAGCTTTCTTT

abundance: -
d_gene: -
v_gene: TRBV28
j_gene: TRBJ2-5
CDR3aa: CASFPAGPARETQYF
CDR3nt: TGTGCCAGCTTCCCGGCAGGCCCAGCGCGGGAGACCCAGTACTTC

abundance: -
d_gene: -
v_gene: TRBV5-1
j_gene: TRBJ2-1
CDR3aa: CASSMGSSSYNEQFF
CDR3nt: TGCGCCAGCAGCATGGGGAGTAGCTCCTACAATGAGCAGTTCTTC

abundance: -
d_gene: -
v_gene: TRBV18
j_gene: TRBJ1-1
CDR3aa: CASSPRIVKGGANTEAFF
CDR3nt: TGTGCCAGCTCACCACGGATAGTTAAGGGCGGAGCGAACACTGAAGCTTTCTTT

abundance: -
d_gene: -
v_gene: TRBV11-2
j_gene: TRBJ2-1
CDR3aa: CASSLDFQRDRQFF
CDR3nt: TGTGCCAGCAGCTTAGATTTTCAGAGGGATCGGCAGTTCTTC